This is a list of T cell receptor beta chains from one sample in a study of type 1 and type 2 diabetes patients. A single record per CDR3 protein comes from TCRdb applying MiXCR to the multiplex PCR reads. The profile shows 250,000 or so distinct CDR3 sequences, roughly 50% of them singletons. The sequencing sample was made of peripheral blood mononuclear cells (PBMCs). These receptors were collected from a man younger than 35 with type 2 diabetes. Both conserved end residues are part of each CDR3. D genes are given only for firm matches. Where a row states a size, it is once, few, many or the class of an expanded clone; other rows omit it.

D gene	clone size	V gene	J gene	CDR3 DNA	CDR3 protein
NA	NA	TRBV7-2	TRBJ2-4	TGTGCCAGCAGCTTAGGGGGGATAGAAGGAAACATTCAGTACTTC	CASSLGGIEGNIQYF
NA	NA	TRBV19	TRBJ1-2	TGTGCCAGTAGTGCCCCATGGACGGAGCTGGCCTATGGCTACACCTTC	CASSAPWTELAYGYTF
NA	NA	TRBV7-2	TRBJ2-1	TGTGCCAGCAGTCCCCGAGGGTCTTGGAACAATGAGCAGTTCTTC	CASSPRGSWNNEQFF
TRBD1	many	TRBV19	TRBJ1-1	TGTGCCTCTAGGACAGGGCCGAACACTGAAGCTTTCTTT	CASRTGPNTEAFF
NA	NA	TRBV14	TRBJ2-2	TGTGCCAACAACCCTAGTACCGGGGAGCTGTTTTTT	CANNPSTGELFF
NA	NA	TRBV15	TRBJ2-2	TGTGCCGCCAGCACGCTCCCTGGGAGCGCCATTAGATACACCGGGGAGCTGTTTTTT	CAASTLPGSAIRYTGELFF
TRBD1	NA	TRBV29-1	TRBJ1-2	TGCAGCGTCACGGACAGGGGATGGAACTATGGCTACACCTTC	CSVTDRGWNYGYTF
NA	NA	TRBV3-1	TRBJ2-5	TGTGCCAGCAGCCAACCTAGACAGGAAGAGACCCAGTACTTC	CASSQPRQEETQYF
TRBD1	NA	TRBV15	TRBJ2-5	TGTGCCACCAGCGCCCCGGACAGGGAAAGTTTACGAGAGACCCAGTACTTC	CATSAPDRESLRETQYF
NA	NA	TRBV30	TRBJ2-3	TGTGCCTGGAGTGTTTGGAGGGGCACAGATACGCAGTATTTT	CAWSVWRGTDTQYF
TRBD1	NA	TRBV20-1	TRBJ2-5	TGCAGTGCCCTCGGACAGGTTTTAGAGACCCAGTACTTC	CSALGQVLETQYF
NA	NA	TRBV7-6	TRBJ2-7	TGTGCCAGCAGCCTCAGAGGGGTATACGAGCAGTACTTC	CASSLRGVYEQYF
TRBD2	NA	TRBV7-2	TRBJ2-1	TGTGCCAGCAGCTTAAGTACGGGACTAGCGGGATACAATGAGCAGTTCTTC	CASSLSTGLAGYNEQFF
TRBD1	few	TRBV29-1	TRBJ2-7	TGCAGCGTACGAACAGGGGGCAACGAGCAGTACTTC	CSVRTGGNEQYF
NA	NA	TRBV18	TRBJ2-6	TGTGCCAGCTCACCTGCCTCTGGGGCCAACGTCCTGACTTTC	CASSPASGANVLTF
NA	once	TRBV27	TRBJ2-7	TGTGCCAGCAGTGCTTTGGGGTCCCCATCCTACGGGCAGTACTTC	CASSALGSPSYGQYF
TRBD2	few	TRBV6-1	TRBJ2-3	TGTGCCATCAGGGAGGGGTCCACCACAGATACGCAGTATTTT	CAIREGSTTDTQYF
NA	NA	TRBV6-5	TRBJ1-1	TGTGCCAGCAGTGAATCCCGTAAGCCCACAGGGACGAACACTGAAGCTTTCTTT	CASSESRKPTGTNTEAFF
TRBD1	NA	TRBV9	TRBJ2-7	TGTGCCAGCAGCCCAAGGGACAGGGTGGAGCACGAGCAGTACTTC	CASSPRDRVEHEQYF
TRBD1	NA	TRBV20-1	TRBJ2-7	TGCAGTGCTAGTTCAGGAAGTTGGGGACAGTCCGGTGGTTACGAGCAGTACTTC	CSASSGSWGQSGGYEQYF
NA	NA	TRBV6-2/TRBV6-3	TRBJ1-5	TGTGCCAGCAGTTCCACAGGTTTGAGCAATCAGCCCCAGCATTTT	CASSSTGLSNQPQHF
NA	few	TRBV7-6	TRBJ2-5	TGTGCCAGCAGCTTACCAGGGGAAGAGACCCAGTACTTC	CASSLPGEETQYF
NA	NA	TRBV10-3	TRBJ2-3	TGTGCCATCAGTCCCCACGTACCTTCCTCCGCAGATACGCAGTATTTT	CAISPHVPSSADTQYF
NA	NA	TRBV3-1	TRBJ2-3	TGTGCCAGCAGCCAAGATCGTGGACTCAGCACAGATACGCAGTATTTT	CASSQDRGLSTDTQYF
NA	many	TRBV15	TRBJ2-7	TGTGCCACCAGCAGAGACCACGAGCAGTACTTC	CATSRDHEQYF
NA	few	TRBV7-3	TRBJ2-3	TGTGCCAGCAGCTTAATGGCCTCGGTTGTGGAGGGGCCCACAGATACCCAGTATTTT	CASSLMASVVEGPTDTQYF
NA	NA	TRBV4-3	TRBJ1-4	TGCGCCAGCAGCCAAGATAGCGGTGAAAAACTGTTTTTT	CASSQDSGEKLFF
TRBD1	NA	TRBV7-2	TRBJ1-6	TGTGCCAGCAGCCAAGATCGGACAGGGAGTTACTCACCCCTCCACTTT	CASSQDRTGSYSPLHF
NA	NA	TRBV7-3	TRBJ2-5	TGTGCCAGCAGCTTATACGGCGAAGAGACCCAGTACTTC	CASSLYGEETQYF
TRBD1	NA	TRBV9	TRBJ1-1	TGTGCCAGCAGCGTAGCCCCAAACAGGGGCACTGAAGCTTTCTTT	CASSVAPNRGTEAFF
TRBD2	NA	TRBV5-1	TRBJ2-7	TGCGCCAGCAGCCGGACTAGCGGGAGGAACGGCGAGCAGTACTTC	CASSRTSGRNGEQYF
NA	once	TRBV12-3/TRBV12-4	TRBJ1-1	TGTGCCAGCAAACCGACCGGAGGGGACACTGAAGCTTTCTTT	CASKPTGGDTEAFF
TRBD2	once	TRBV9	TRBJ2-1	TGTGCCAGCAGCGGACCGAGCGGGAAGACCTACAATGAGCAGTTCTTC	CASSGPSGKTYNEQFF
NA	NA	TRBV20-1	TRBJ1-1	TGCAGTGCTAGGGTCGGGGCAGGGAGATACACTGAAGCTTTCTTT	CSARVGAGRYTEAFF
NA	NA	TRBV28	TRBJ1-2	TGTGCCAGTAAACCGGGACGGAGGCATGGCTACACCTTC	CASKPGRRHGYTF
NA	once	TRBV5-1	TRBJ2-2	TGCGCCAGCAGCTTGGTTGGGGGAGGTCCAAACACCGGGGAGCTGTTTTTT	CASSLVGGGPNTGELFF
TRBD1	few	TRBV24-1	TRBJ2-5	TGTGCCACCAGTGCGACGGGGAACAGGGGAGAAGGCGAGACCCAGTACTTC	CATSATGNRGEGETQYF
NA	NA	TRBV6-5	TRBJ1-1	TGTGCCAGCAGTTACTTGATGAACACTGAAGCTTTCTTT	CASSYLMNTEAFF
NA	NA	TRBV6-1	TRBJ2-1	TGTGCCAGCAGCCAAAATCTGGTGTGGGGGTTTAATGAGCAGTTCTTC	CASSQNLVWGFNEQFF
TRBD2	NA	TRBV6-2/TRBV6-3	TRBJ2-1	TGTGCCAGCAGGTCGCACCCCACTAGCGGGGGGGCAAATGAGCAGTTCTTC	CASRSHPTSGGANEQFF
NA	NA	TRBV19	TRBJ1-2	TGTGCCAGTAGTACTCTTCGGGAGTCTAACTATGGCTACACCTTC	CASSTLRESNYGYTF
TRBD1	NA	TRBV29-1	TRBJ2-5	TGCAGCGACGACAGGGGGCTGGATGAGACCCAGTACTTC	CSDDRGLDETQYF
NA	few	TRBV19	TRBJ1-2	TGTGCCAGTAGTATAGGTGGACAACAGGGATCCTATGGCTACACCTTC	CASSIGGQQGSYGYTF
NA	NA	TRBV4-1	TRBJ1-1	TGCGCCAGCAGTGAACAGGTCGGCGGGACTGAAGCTTTCTTT	CASSEQVGGTEAFF
TRBD2	NA	TRBV7-3	TRBJ2-7	TGTGCCAGTAGCCCGGGGGGACCTGGGGAGCAGTACTTC	CASSPGGPGEQYF
NA	few	TRBV13	TRBJ1-2	TGTGCCAGCAGCCCAAACCGTGGAGCTAACTATGGCTACACCTTC	CASSPNRGANYGYTF
NA	NA	TRBV10-3	TRBJ1-2	TGTGCCATCAGTGAGAGGGGGGGCTATGGCTACACCTTC	CAISERGGYGYTF
NA	NA	TRBV15	TRBJ2-7	TGTGCCACCAGCAGAGGAGGGCAGGGAGACTACGAGCAGTACTTC	CATSRGGQGDYEQYF